Reported below is one T cell receptor (beta chain). This entry is derived from a study of T cell changes during pregnancy in multiple sclerosis. Here immunoSEQ multiplex PCR was the method, and the copy in TCRdb shows in-frame clones only, minus some. The sample lists roughly 76,000 clones, 80% to 95% seen once, with roughly 0.44% in the top ten. The V segment lost 4 bases and the J segment 9 bases; nucleotides outside the gene matches: 14. In germline, CDR1 is SGHVS, CDR2 FQNEAQ. The CDR3 runs to 18 residues. The rearrangement uses TRBV7-8 and TRBJ2-1; 14 nucleotides match TRBD2. The receptor's source is a female donor with multiple sclerosis, enrolled in a pregnancy study. This specimen consisted of CD4+ T cells from peripheral blood mononuclear cells, obtained in the second trimester of pregnancy. The CDR3 region is CASSYISGTSGGTGEQFF. The CDR3 bases are TGTGCCAGCAGCTATATATCCGGGACTAGCGGGGGCACGGGTGAGCAGTTCTTC. The full variable domain, its missing parts supplied by reference TRBV7-8 and TRBJ2-1, is GAGVSQSPRYKVAKRGQDVALRCDPISGHVSLFWYQQALGQGPEFLTYFQNEAQLDKSGLPSDRFFAERPEGSVSTLKIQRTQQEDSAVYLCASSYISGTSGGTGEQFFGPGTRLTVL.